The clone carrying this T cell receptor beta chain was detected only a few times. There are 14 residues in the CDR3. Germline loops: CDR1 SQVTM, CDR2 ANQGSEA. V was shortened by 7 bases and J by 1 base, with 15 bases between the two germline ends. Each CDR3 protein is one row after TCRdb ran MiXCR on the 5' RACE reads. The profile covers around 45,000 distinct CDR3 sequences, with about 12% appearing a single time and around 42% taken by the ten largest. This sample was taken from a study of spatial heterogeneity in lung cancer. Time point indicated: sample taken at primary tumor resection. No cell sorting; template was whole RNA from tumor, lung tissue or PBMC.

This receptor was identified in a female donor with early-stage non-small cell lung cancer. This specimen consisted of PBMCs, obtained at surgery. This chain links TRBV29-1 with TRBJ2-3, with D possibly called TRBD1 or TRBD2 (5 bases each). The DNA of the CDR3 is TGCAGCGGGGACCTAACAGCGGGCACAGATACGCAGTATTTT. It specifies CSGDLTAGTDTQYF.